Below, 21 T cell receptor beta chains from the same sample are listed, as sequenced in a study of blood T cell repertoires in COVID-19. Sequenced by immunoSEQ multiplex PCR; TCRdb stores in-frame clones only, minus some. This table holds 300,000 or so clones, around 88% found once. The sample comprised peripheral blood. The receptors stem from a woman aged 30 to 39 who had recovered from COVID-19.

J is TRBJ2-5 and V is TRBV28, with 9 bases identical to TRBD1. The V and J ends lost 3 bases and 5 bases, in that order; junction bases with no gene match: 22. This CDR3 has 20 residues. Germline assignment: CDR1 MDHEN and CDR2 SYDVKM. The CDR3 loop reads CASSFRGTGKGMGTRETQYF. CDR3 in DNA: TGTGCCAGCAGTTTTCGGGGGACAGGGAAAGGGATGGGGACCCGGGAGACCCAGTACTTC.

V is TRBV5-1 and J is TRBJ1-1; 8 bases fit TRBD1. The length of the CDR3 is 14 residues. V trimming: 4 bases; J trimming: 6 bases; junction bases outside the gene matches: 8. Germline V gene lookup returns CDR1 SGHRS and CDR2 YFSETQ. The CDR3 coding sequence is TGCGCCAGCAGCCCCCAGGGGGCTGCGGCTGAAGCTTTCTTT. Protein product: CASSPQGAAAEAFF.

In this sample, this clone turned up a few times. The chain uses TRBV7-2 and TRBJ1-4; 8 bases agree with TRBD1. The germline V gene has CDR1 SGHTA and CDR2 FQGNSA. This CDR3 has 13 amino acids. V lost 5 bases, J lost 8 bases, and 4 bases stayed unmatched. Here the CDR3 reads CASSARTGEKLFF. As DNA, the CDR3 is TGTGCCAGCAGCGCGAGGACAGGGGAAAAACTGTTTTTT.

V gene TRBV10-3 combines with J gene TRBJ1-4, with no clear D. CDR3 length equals 14 residues. Germline assignment: CDR1 ENHRY and CDR2 SYGVKD. Deletions cut 3 bases from V and 8 bases from J, with 13 bases between. The CDR3 region is CAISDGQPREKLFF. The CDR3 DNA reads TGTGCCATCAGTGATGGGCAGCCCAGGGAAAAACTGTTTTTT.

The chain couples TRBV5-1 to TRBJ2-3; 7 positions agree with TRBD2. The germline V gene has CDR1 SGHRS and CDR2 YFSETQ. This CDR3 is 15 amino acids long. Trimming at V came to 1 base and at J to 2 bases, leaving 4 bases not matched to a gene. CDR3 sequence reads: CASSLRGRLTDTQYF. The CDR3 coding sequence is TGCGCCAGCAGCTTGCGCGGGAGACTCACAGATACGCAGTATTTT.

The genes are TRBV5-6 and TRBJ2-5; TRBD2 matches at 8 bases. Germline V CDR1 and CDR2: SGHDT, YYEEEE. The CDR3 is made up of 16 amino acids. V shed 6 bases, J shed 4 bases, and the junction held 14 bases outside the gene matches. This CDR3 reads CASKPLGSRGVETQYF. The CDR3 bases are TGTGCCAGCAAACCCCTCGGCTCGCGGGGGGTAGAGACCCAGTACTTC.

V usage is TRBV10-3 and J usage is TRBJ2-3; 9 nucleotides align to TRBD1. The CDR3 spans 16 residues. The junction had 4 bases not matched to a gene; V was cut back by 3 bases and J by 0 bases. Per the germline V gene, CDR1 is ENHRY and CDR2 is SYGVKD. In nucleotides, the CDR3 is TGTGCCATCAGTGATTTCGGACAGGGGAGCACAGATACGCAGTATTTT. Amino acids: CAISDFGQGSTDTQYF.

The rearrangement uses TRBV13 and TRBJ2-3; 14 positions agree with TRBD2. Germline CDR1 and CDR2: PRHDT and FYEKMQ (reference sequence). Germline trimming cut 5 bases from V and 2 bases from J; bases unmatched to any gene: 6. The CDR3 sequence is 17 residues long. CDR3 sequence reads: CASSPRLAGGNTDTQYF. In DNA form, the CDR3 reads TGTGCCAGCAGCCCCCGACTAGCGGGGGGGAACACAGATACGCAGTATTTT. The whole variable domain, remainder taken from reference TRBV13 and TRBJ2-3, is AAGVIQSPRHLIKEKRETATLKCYPIPRHDTVYWYQQGPGQDPQFLISFYEKMQSDKGSIPDRFSAQQFSDYHSELNMSSLELGDSALYFCASSPRLAGGNTDTQYFGPGTRLTVL.

The CDR3: CASSTQPGQGETQYF. The CDR3 DNA follows: TGTGCCAGTAGTACCCAACCGGGACAGGGAGAGACCCAGTACTTC. V gene TRBV19 combines with J gene TRBJ2-5; 9 bases align to TRBD1. The V gene's germline CDR1 is LNHDA and CDR2 SQIVND (reference sequence). Trimming removed 4 bases from V and 4 bases from J; junction bases left unmatched: 7. The CDR3 spans 15 residues.

V and J are TRBV6-5 and TRBJ1-4; D is possibly TRBD1 (5 bases). This CDR3 contains 13 residues. V gave up 10 bases and J gave up 8 bases, with 17 bases separating them. Germline CDR1 and CDR2: MNHEY and SVGAGI. CDR3 amino acids: CATHPGIDEKLFF. The CDR3, as DNA: TGTGCCACCCATCCAGGGATCGACGAAAAACTGTTTTTT.

The chain employs TRBV4-2 and TRBJ2-2, with 8 bases that match TRBD1. The germline V gene encodes CDR1 LGHNA and CDR2 YNFKEQ. This CDR3 is 16 amino acids long. V lost 4 bases and J lost 3; bases outside the gene matches: 7. CDR3 residues: CASSPGQGPDTGELFF. The CDR3 DNA sequence: TGTGCCAGCAGCCCAGGACAGGGTCCGGACACCGGGGAGCTGTTTTTT.

In the case of this clone: Other nucleotide sequences from this sample produce the same CDR3. This rearrangement joins TRBV7-2 to TRBJ1-1; no reliable D call. V lost 4 bases and J 0 bases, leaving 6 bases between the germline ends. Per the germline V gene, CDR1 is SGHTA and CDR2 is FQGNSA. The CDR3 extends over 13 amino acids. The CDR3 sequence: CASSSQLNTEAFF. The CDR3, as DNA: TGTGCCAGCAGCTCACAATTGAACACTGAAGCTTTCTTT.

The V gene is TRBV4-2, the J gene TRBJ1-2; no clear D gene. Germline V lookup: CDR1 LGHNA, CDR2 YNFKEQ. Deletions cut 2 bases from V and 9 bases from J, with 16 bases between. The CDR3 spans 14 residues. This CDR3 is CASSQSTSGLSYTF. CDR3 DNA sequence: TGTGCCAGCAGCCAAAGTACCTCAGGCCTGAGCTACACCTTC.

This clone has a single count. Other DNA sequences in this sample translate to the same CDR3. DNA of the CDR3: TGTGCCAGCAGCTTAGTGCCCGGGAATCAGCCCCAGCATTTT. It yields the protein CASSLVPGNQPQHF. The chain uses TRBV7-2 and TRBJ1-5; no firm D call. The CDR3 runs to 14 residues. Trimming took 1 base from V and 4 from J, leaving 8 bases between them. Germline CDR1 is SGHTA and CDR2 is FQGNSA.

The chain employs TRBV6-6 and TRBJ2-1, with TRBD1 identical over 9 bases. V lost 7 bases, J lost 5 bases, and 6 bases stayed unmatched. There are 14 residues in the CDR3. Germline values: CDR1 MNHNY, CDR2 SVGAGI (reference sequence). This CDR3 is CASMDRGNDNEQFF. DNA of the CDR3: TGTGCCAGCATGGACAGGGGAAACGACAATGAGCAGTTCTTC.

The chain combines TRBV7-2 with TRBJ1-1, with D possibly TRBD1 on 6 matching bases. Germline CDR1 and CDR2: SGHTA and FQGNSA. This CDR3 is 14 amino acids long. V was shortened by 6 bases and J by 2 bases, with 13 bases between the two germline ends. The CDR3 DNA reads as TGTGCCAGCAGAGACCGAGGGGGTAACACTGAAGCTTTCTTT. Amino acids: CASRDRGGNTEAFF.

A remark on this clone: The germline gene is not matched at one end of the junction; a read error may be the cause. CDR3 DNA: TGTGCCAGTAGCCACGACCCAGCGGGAAACACCATATATTTT. It translates to CASSHDPAGNTIYF. V usage is TRBV3-1 (or the pseudogene TRBV3-2) and J usage is TRBJ1-3; D not certain. There are 14 residues in the CDR3. The germline V gene encodes CDR1 LGHDT and CDR2 YNNKEL (reference sequence).

This sequence joins TRBV29-1 and TRBJ2-1; 8 bases fit TRBD2. Trimming took 7 bases from V and 5 from J; bases not matched to a gene: 10. CDR3 length: 14 residues. Germline assignment: CDR1 SQVTM and CDR2 ANQGSEA. CDR3 DNA: TGCAGCGCCCGACGGGGGGGCCGGGACAATGAGCAGTTCTTC. This sequence encodes CSARRGGRDNEQFF.

V usage is TRBV15 and J usage is TRBJ1-6; 7 bases align to TRBD1. This CDR3 has 16 amino acids. Looked up from germline, CDR1 is LNHNV and CDR2 is YYDKDF (reference sequence). The V and J ends lost 0 bases and 8 bases, in that order; junction bases with no gene match: 7. CDR3 sequence: CATSRDMAGQDSPLHF. The DNA for the CDR3 is TGTGCCACCAGCAGAGATATGGCAGGACAGGATTCACCCCTCCACTTT.

The chain has TRBV6-2 or TRBV6-3 and TRBJ1-1; a possible D gene is TRBD1 (6 bases). Trimming cost V 0 bases and J 0 bases, with 11 bases left between them. Germline V lookup: CDR1 MNHEY, CDR2 SVGEGT. The CDR3 is 16 residues long. This CDR3 is CASSYSADSMNTEAFF. CDR3 coding DNA: TGTGCCAGCAGTTACTCTGCGGACAGCATGAACACTGAAGCTTTCTTT.

This clone has only one observation. This chain links TRBV3-1 (or the pseudogene TRBV3-2) with TRBJ2-7; 14 bases map to TRBD2. Germline V CDR1 and CDR2: LGHDT, YNNKEL (reference sequence). The length of the CDR3 is 18 residues. Trimming took 0 bases from V and 2 from J; bases not matched to a gene: 6. The CDR3 loop reads CASSQDPGLAGDPYEQYF. In DNA, the CDR3 is TGTGCCAGCAGCCAAGACCCGGGACTAGCGGGGGACCCCTACGAGCAGTACTTC.